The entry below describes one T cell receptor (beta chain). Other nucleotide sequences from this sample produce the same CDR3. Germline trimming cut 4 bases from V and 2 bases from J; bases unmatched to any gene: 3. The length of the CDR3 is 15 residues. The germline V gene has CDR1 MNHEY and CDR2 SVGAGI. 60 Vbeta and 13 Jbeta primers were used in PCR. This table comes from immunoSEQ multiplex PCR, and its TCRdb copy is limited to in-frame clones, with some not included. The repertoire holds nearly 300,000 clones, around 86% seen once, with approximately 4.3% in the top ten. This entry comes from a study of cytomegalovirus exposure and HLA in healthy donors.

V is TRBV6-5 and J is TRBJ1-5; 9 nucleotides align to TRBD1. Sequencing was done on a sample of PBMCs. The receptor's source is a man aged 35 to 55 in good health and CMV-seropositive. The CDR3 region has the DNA TGTGCCAGCAGTTCGGACAGGGGAGGCAATCAGCCCCAGCATTTT. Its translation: CASSSDRGGNQPQHF.